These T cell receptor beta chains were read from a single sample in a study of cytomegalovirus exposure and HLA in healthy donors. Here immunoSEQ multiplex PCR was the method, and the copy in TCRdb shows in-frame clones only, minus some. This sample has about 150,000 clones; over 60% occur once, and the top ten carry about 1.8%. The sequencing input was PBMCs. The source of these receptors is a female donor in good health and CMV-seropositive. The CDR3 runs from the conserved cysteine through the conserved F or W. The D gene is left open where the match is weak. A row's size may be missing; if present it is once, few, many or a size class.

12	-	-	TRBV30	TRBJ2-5	TGTGCCTGGAGTGGGGACTCGGAGACCCAGTACTTC	CAWSGDSETQYF
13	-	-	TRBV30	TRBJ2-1	TGTGCCTGGCGACTCCTTTCCTACAATGAGCAGTTCTTC	CAWRLLSYNEQFF
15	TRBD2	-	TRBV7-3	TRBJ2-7	TGTGCCAGCAGCCGAGGACTAGCGGGAGACTACGAGCAGTACTTC	CASSRGLAGDYEQYF
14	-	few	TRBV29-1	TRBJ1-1	TGCAGCGTTAGTCCCCCTGGGGCAGGGACTGAAGCTTTCTTT	CSVSPPGAGTEAFF
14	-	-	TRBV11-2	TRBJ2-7	TGTGCCAGCAGCTTTACGCCCAGCTCCTACGAGCAGTACTTC	CASSFTPSSYEQYF
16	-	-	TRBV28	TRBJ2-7	TGTGCCAGCAGTTCTTCCTCCGCGGGATTTCCCTACGAGCAGTACTTC	CASSSSSAGFPYEQYF
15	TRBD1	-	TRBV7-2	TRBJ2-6	TGTGCCAGCAGCTCACGACAGGGCGTCTCCAACGTCCTGACTTTC	CASSSRQGVSNVLTF
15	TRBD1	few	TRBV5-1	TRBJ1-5	TGCGCCAGCAGCCCGACAGGGGAGGAAAGACAGCCCCAGCATTTT	CASSPTGEERQPQHF
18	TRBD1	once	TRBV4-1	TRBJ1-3	TGCGCCAGCAGCCAAGATACGGGGACAGCGTACTCTGGAAACACCATATATTTT	CASSQDTGTAYSGNTIYF
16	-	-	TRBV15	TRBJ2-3	TGTGCCACCAGCAGACGCTCCATAACTAGCACAGATACGCAGTATTTT	CATSRRSITSTDTQYF
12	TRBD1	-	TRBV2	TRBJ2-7	TGTGCCTCAAGGGGGCTTAGTTACGAGCAGTACTTC	CASRGLSYEQYF
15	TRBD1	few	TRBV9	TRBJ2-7	TGTGCCAGCAGCCGAACAGGGGGCCACTCCTACGAGCAGTACTTC	CASSRTGGHSYEQYF
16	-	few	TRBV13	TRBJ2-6	TGTGCCAGCAGCCGCCCCCAGGGTTCTGGGGCCAACGTCCTGACTTTC	CASSRPQGSGANVLTF
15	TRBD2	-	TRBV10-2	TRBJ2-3	TGCGCCAGCACGGAGACTAGCGCAGGCACAGATACGCAGTATTTT	CASTETSAGTDTQYF
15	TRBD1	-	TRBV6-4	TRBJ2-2	TGTGCCAGCAGTATGGGACAGGGTGACACCGGGGAGCTGTTTTTT	CASSMGQGDTGELFF
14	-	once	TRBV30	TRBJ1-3	TGTGCCTGGAGTATGGGACTCTCGGGAGACACCATATATTTT	CAWSMGLSGDTIYF
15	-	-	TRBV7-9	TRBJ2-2	TGTGCCAACCGTTCTTCAGACACGTACACCGGGGAGCTATTTTTT	CANRSSDTYTGELFF
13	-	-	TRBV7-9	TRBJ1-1	TGTGCCAGCAGCTTAGTCGCGGAGTCTGAAGCTTTCTTT	CASSLVAESEAFF
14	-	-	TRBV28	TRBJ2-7	TGTGCCAGCAAAACCGGGGGGCCGGTCCACGAGCAGTACTTC	CASKTGGPVHEQYF
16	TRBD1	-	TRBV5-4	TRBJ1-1	TGTGCCAGCAGCTTGCCACAGGGGGCGAGAAACACTGAAGCTTTCTTT	CASSLPQGARNTEAFF
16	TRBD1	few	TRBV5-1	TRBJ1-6	TGCGCCAGCAGCGAGGAACAGGGGACCTATAATTCACCCCTCCACTTT	CASSEEQGTYNSPLHF
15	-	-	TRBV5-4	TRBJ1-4	TGTGCCAGCAGCGCAGTTGGGGCCGTAAATGAAAAACTGTTTTTT	CASSAVGAVNEKLFF
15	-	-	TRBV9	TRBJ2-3	TGTGCCAGCAGCGTAGCTTTACCCGCCAGCGACACGCAGTATTTT	CASSVALPASDTQYF
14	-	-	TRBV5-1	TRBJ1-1	TGCGCCAGCAGCTTGGAACAGGGCCCCACTGAAGCTTTCTTT	CASSLEQGPTEAFF
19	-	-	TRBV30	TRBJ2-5	TGTGCCTGGAGCTTGGCACAGGGCCTAGGAGGCGGAGGTCAAGAGACCCAGTACTTC	CAWSLAQGLGGGGQETQYF
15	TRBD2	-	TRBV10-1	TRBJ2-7	TGCGCCAGCAGCCACGGGGACTATCCTCGATACGAGCAGTACTTC	CASSHGDYPRYEQYF
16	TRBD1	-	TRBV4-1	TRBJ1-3	TGCGCCAGCAGCCACCCAGGGGGCGCCTCTGGAAACACCATATATTTT	CASSHPGGASGNTIYF
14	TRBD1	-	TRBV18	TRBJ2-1	TGTGCCAGCTCACCCGGGACAGGTTACAATGAGCAGTTCTTC	CASSPGTGYNEQFF
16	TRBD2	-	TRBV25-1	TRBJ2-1	TGTGCCAGCAGTGATCCGGGACTAGCGGGCTACAATGAGCAGTTCTTC	CASSDPGLAGYNEQFF
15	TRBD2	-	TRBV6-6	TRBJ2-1	TGTGCCAGCGGTTCGGGGGGGGTTAGGTCAGATGAGCAGTTCTTC	CASGSGGVRSDEQFF
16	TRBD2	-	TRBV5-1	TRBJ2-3	TGCGCCAGCAGCCCTAGCGGGGGAGCCAGCACAGATACGCAGTATTTT	CASSPSGGASTDTQYF
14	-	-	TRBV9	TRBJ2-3	TGTGCCAGCAGCGTAGGTAGTAGCACAGATACGCAGTATTTT	CASSVGSSTDTQYF
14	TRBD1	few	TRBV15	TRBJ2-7	TGTGCCACCAGCATTAGACAGGGTCTCAACGAGCAGTACTTC	CATSIRQGLNEQYF
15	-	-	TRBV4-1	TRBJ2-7	TGCGCCAGCAGCCAAGGTTCCCCATTCTCCTACGAGCAGTACTTC	CASSQGSPFSYEQYF
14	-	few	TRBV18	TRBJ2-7	TGTGCCAGCTCGCGCATACAGGGTTCCTACGAGCAGTACTTC	CASSRIQGSYEQYF
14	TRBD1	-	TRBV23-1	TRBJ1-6	TGCGCCAGCAGTCAATCTCGATACAGGGGGGCCCTCCACTTT	CASSQSRYRGALHF
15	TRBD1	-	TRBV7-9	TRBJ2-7	TGTGCCAGCAGCTCGTCCGGGACAGGGGACTACGAGCAGTACTTC	CASSSSGTGDYEQYF
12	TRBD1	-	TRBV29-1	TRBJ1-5	TGCAGCGGGGGACAGCCGAATCAGCCCCAGCATTTT	CSGGQPNQPQHF
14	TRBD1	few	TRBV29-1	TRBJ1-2	TGCAGCGTTGGAGGACAGGGGAGGGGGAATGGCTACACCTTC	CSVGGQGRGNGYTF
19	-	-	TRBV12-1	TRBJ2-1	TGTGCCAGCAGCTTCTCCTATCACCCAGGACTAGCGGGAGCTTGTGAGCAGTTCTTC	CASSFSYHPGLAGACEQFF
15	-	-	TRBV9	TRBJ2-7	TGTGCCAGCAGCGTAGGCCAGGGGACCTACTACGAGCAGTACTTC	CASSVGQGTYYEQYF
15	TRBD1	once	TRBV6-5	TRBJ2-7	TGTGCCAGCAGTCCCGACAGGGTCCTTTTGTACGAGCAGTACTTC	CASSPDRVLLYEQYF
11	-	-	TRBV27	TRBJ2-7	TGTGCCAGCCGCCAGGGTGGTCCGCAGTACTTC	CASRQGGPQYF
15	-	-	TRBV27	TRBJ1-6	TGTGCCAGCAGGGGGGGGGCAGGGTGGAGTTCACCCCTCCACTTT	CASRGGAGWSSPLHF
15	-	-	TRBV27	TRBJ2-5	TGTGCCAGCAGTTCCCCGATTAGGGGACAAGAGACCCAGTACTTC	CASSSPIRGQETQYF
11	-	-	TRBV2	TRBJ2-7	TGTGCCAGCAGGGGCCTTTATGAGCAGTACTTC	CASRGLYEQYF
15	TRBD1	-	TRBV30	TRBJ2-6	TGTGCCTGGGGACAGGAAAGCTCTGGGGCCAACGTCCTGACTTTC	CAWGQESSGANVLTF
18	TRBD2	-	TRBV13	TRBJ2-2	TGTGCCAGCAGCTCAAGAAACCAAGCGGGAGTAAAGGCCGGGGAGCTGTTTTTT	CASSSRNQAGVKAGELFF
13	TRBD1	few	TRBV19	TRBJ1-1	TGTGCCAGTAGTGCAGACAGGGACTTGGCAGCTTTCTTT	CASSADRDLAAFF
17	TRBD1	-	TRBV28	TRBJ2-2	TGTGCCAGCAGTCCCCGGACAGGGAAAGGGAACACCGGGGAGCTGTTTTTT	CASSPRTGKGNTGELFF
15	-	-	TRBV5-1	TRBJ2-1	TGCGCCAGCAGCTTGGGGATGCTACAGGGTGGTGAGCAGTTCTTC	CASSLGMLQGGEQFF